These T cell receptor beta chains were read from a single sample in a study of T cell repertoires in cytomegalovirus infection. TCRdb used MiXCR to reprocess the reads, holding one entry per CDR3 protein. The table lists some 400,000 distinct CDR3 sequences, 18% of them singletons. The specimen was PBMCs. These receptors were obtained from a human donor in good health (CMV status not recorded). Some clones in this sample may be carry-over from other donors' samples. The CDR3 runs from the conserved cysteine through the conserved F or W. The D gene is left open where the match is weak. For some rows the clone size is stated as once, few or many, or as a class when expanded; others skip it.

V	size	J	D	CDR3	DNA
TRBV6-1	-	TRBJ2-3	-	CASSENRGLRTDTQYF	TGTGCCAGCAGTGAAAATCGGGGGCTTAGGACAGATACGCAGTATTTT
TRBV4-1	few	TRBJ2-2	-	CASSQSGTTNTGELFF	TGCGCCAGCAGCCAATCCGGGACAACGAACACCGGGGAGCTGTTTTTT
TRBV2	few	TRBJ1-6	-	CASSENRDSSPLHF	TGTGCCAGCAGCGAAAACAGGGATAGTTCACCCCTCCACTTT
TRBV10-2	many	TRBJ2-5	TRBD2	CASSAGLAEETQYF	TGCGCCAGCAGTGCAGGACTAGCGGAAGAGACCCAGTACTTC
TRBV12-3/TRBV12-4	-	TRBJ2-1	TRBD2	CASSDPGLASSYNEQFF	TGTGCCAGCAGTGATCCGGGACTAGCCAGCTCCTACAATGAGCAGTTCTTC
TRBV28	many	TRBJ2-7	-	CASNRGGRVDEQYF	TGTGCCAGCAATCGGGGCGGCAGGGTAGACGAGCAGTACTTC
TRBV2	-	TRBJ2-7	-	CASSGERGNEQYF	TGTGCCAGCAGTGGGGAAAGAGGGAACGAGCAGTACTTC
TRBV7-8	many	TRBJ1-5	-	CASSGRRRGNGVNQPQHF	TGTGCCAGCAGCGGTCGACGCCGGGGGAACGGGGTCAATCAGCCCCAGCATTTT
TRBV27	few	TRBJ2-3	-	CASSRRSDTQYF	TGTGCCAGCAGCAGAAGGTCAGATACGCAGTATTTT
TRBV11-2	many	TRBJ1-6	-	CASSLGAGSSYNSPLHF	TGTGCCAGCAGCTTAGGGGCGGGAAGCTCCTATAATTCACCCCTCCACTTT
TRBV27	-	TRBJ1-2	-	CASSPGPASGYTF	TGTGCCAGCAGTCCGGGGCCAGCTTCCGGCTACACCTTC
TRBV19	few	TRBJ2-7	-	CASRGTGYGYEQYF	TGTGCCAGTAGGGGCACAGGCTACGGCTACGAGCAGTACTTC
TRBV2	-	TRBJ1-6	-	CASSEWEENSPLHF	TGTGCCAGCAGTGAGTGGGAGGAGAATTCACCCCTCCACTTT
TRBV6-6	many	TRBJ2-5	TRBD2	CASSSGLAGGTETQYF	TGTGCCAGCAGTTCCGGACTAGCGGGAGGAACGGAGACCCAGTACTTC
TRBV28	few	TRBJ1-5	TRBD1	CASSSDRGVDQPQHF	TGTGCCAGCAGCTCTGACAGGGGGGTAGATCAGCCCCAGCATTTT
TRBV28	many	TRBJ2-7	-	CASSLFSRYEQYF	TGTGCCAGCAGTTTATTCAGCCGCTACGAGCAGTACTTC
TRBV7-9	few	TRBJ1-1	-	CASTDRNTEAFF	TGTGCCAGCACCGACAGAAACACTGAAGCTTTCTTT
TRBV7-2	many	TRBJ2-7	-	CASSAVYEQYF	TGTGCCAGCAGCGCGGTCTACGAGCAGTACTTC
TRBV10-3	few	TRBJ2-3	-	CAIYTGLGDTQYF	TGTGCCATCTATACGGGACTTGGAGATACGCAGTATTTT
TRBV5-6	few	TRBJ1-4	-	CASSLGTADEKLFF	TGTGCCAGCAGCTTGGGGACAGCCGATGAAAAACTGTTTTTT
TRBV7-2	many	TRBJ2-3	-	CASSLKWKADTQYF	TGTGCCAGCAGCTTAAAATGGAAGGCTGATACGCAGTATTTT
TRBV15	few	TRBJ1-5	-	CATSIGGNQPQHF	TGTGCCACCAGCATCGGGGGCAATCAGCCCCAGCATTTT
TRBV20-1	many	TRBJ2-1	TRBD1	CSARVRQGLYNEQFF	TGCAGTGCTAGAGTTCGACAGGGCCTCTACAATGAGCAGTTCTTC
TRBV18	few	TRBJ1-5	-	CASRQGTNQPQHF	TGTGCCAGCCGCCAGGGAACGAATCAGCCCCAGCATTTT
TRBV20-1	few	TRBJ2-7	-	CSASGSYEQYF	TGCAGTGCTAGCGGTAGCTACGAGCAGTACTTC
TRBV28	many	TRBJ2-5	-	CASSPGTDLDETQYF	TGTGCCAGCAGCCCCGGCACAGATCTTGATGAGACCCAGTACTTC
TRBV7-8	many	TRBJ1-4	-	CASSLAIAEYNEKLFF	TGTGCCAGCAGCTTAGCGATCGCAGAATATAATGAAAAACTGTTTTTT
TRBV7-2	many	TRBJ2-5	TRBD1	CASSLWTGRETQYF	TGTGCCAGCAGCCTTTGGACAGGGAGGGAGACCCAGTACTTC
TRBV20-1	few	TRBJ2-3	TRBD2	CSALYGLAASTDTQYF	TGCAGTGCTCTATACGGACTAGCGGCAAGCACAGATACGCAGTATTTT
TRBV7-2	many	TRBJ2-1	-	CASSLAQLASATDNEQFF	TGTGCCAGCAGCTTAGCCCAACTAGCTTCCGCCACAGACAATGAGCAGTTCTTC